This T cell receptor beta chain was identified during a study of blood T cell repertoires in COVID-19. Study-level background: PBMCs, B-cell-depleted T cells, or T cells provided the cDNA or gDNA that made up the material.

Everyone who took part was roughly 18 to 89 years old, and they came from some 23 US areas. The assay was immunoSEQ multiplex PCR, and TCRdb's table has in-frame clones only and misses some. Altogether around 320,000 clones are present, 85% to 95% being singletons, with the ten largest covering 3.9%. Germline V gene data show CDR1 as LGHNA and CDR2 as YNFKEQ. J gave up 5 bases and V 4 bases, and 5 bases lay outside the gene matches. The CDR3 has 15 residues. The source of this sequence is a woman in her 30s who had been exposed to COVID-19. This chain connects TRBV4-2 to TRBJ2-3; 11 nucleotides align to TRBD2. Sequenced sample: PBMCs or T cells enriched from blood (not recorded which). The CDR3 DNA sequence: TGTGCCAGCAGCCTTAGCGGGGGGGCAGGAGATACGCAGTATTTT. Protein: CASSLSGGAGDTQYF.